The 9 T cell receptor beta chains in this list originate from one sample, sequenced in a study of T-cell reconstitution after alpha-beta-depleted transplantation in children. Using unique molecular identifiers, the investigators prepared the TCRbeta library. TCRdb re-derived calls from the PCR reads in MiXCR, one entry per CDR3 protein. The sample has fewer than 550,000 distinct CDR3 sequences, roughly 10% seen once; the top ten hold around 15%. Source: PBMCs, mostly from graft donor cells, taken 180 days after TCRalphabeta/CD19-depleted stem cell transplant. These TCRs come from a female patient aged 2-10 years who had a stem cell transplant for aplastic anemia, so the T cells may come from the graft donor.

This clonotype was counted a single time. The V gene is TRBV18, the J gene TRBJ2-1; 11 bases are a match to TRBD2. Germline loops: CDR1 KGHSH, CDR2 LQKENI. The CDR3 covers 14 residues. V lost 7 bases, J lost 6 bases, and 5 bases stayed unmatched. CDR3 amino acids: CASFKGLAVNEQFF. In nucleotides, the CDR3 is TGTGCCAGCTTCAAGGGACTAGCGGTCAATGAGCAGTTCTTC.

The chain combines TRBV12-3 or TRBV12-4 with TRBJ2-7; no definite D call. The CDR3 consists of 15 residues. V shed 4 bases and J shed 0 bases, with 13 bases lying between them. CDR3 bases: TGTGCCAGCAGTTGGGAAGTCCTAAGCTCCTACGAGCAGTACTTC. It yields the protein CASSWEVLSSYEQYF.

The J gene is TRBJ2-3, the V gene TRBV27; 7 nucleotides match TRBD2. The CDR3 is 17 residues long. Germline V gives CDR1 MNHEY, CDR2 SMNVEV (reference sequence). Trimming at V came to 6 bases and at J to 4 bases, leaving 16 bases not matched to a gene. The CDR3 reads CASSLRSWEGPPDTQYF. The CDR3 DNA follows: TGTGCCAGCAGCCTACGATCCTGGGAGGGCCCCCCAGATACGCAGTATTTT.

V gene TRBV12-3 or TRBV12-4 combines with J gene TRBJ2-2; TRBD1 might be the D (5 bases). This CDR3 region has 14 residues. Trimming cost V 5 bases and J 5 bases, with 12 bases left between them. The CDR3 DNA is TGTGCCAGCAGTCCACTAAGGGGAACCGGGGAGCTGTTTTTT. Protein product: CASSPLRGTGELFF.

The chain carries TRBV4-1 and TRBJ2-1; possibly TRBD1 for D (6 bases). Trimming cost V 3 bases and J 0 bases, with 15 bases left between them. Germline V CDR1 and CDR2: MGHRA, YSYEKL. The CDR3 is 17 amino acids. The CDR3 protein is CASSHYGQSSSYNEQFF. The CDR3, as DNA: TGCGCCAGCAGCCACTATGGACAGTCTAGCTCCTACAATGAGCAGTTCTTC.

Concerning this clonotype itself: This could be a read error, since a much larger clone is one nucleotide away. The chain recombines TRBV25-1 with TRBJ2-7; D remains unclear. This CDR3 region has 15 residues. Germline V gene lookup returns CDR1 MGHDK and CDR2 SYGVNS. The chain's CDR3 is CVSSDPRTVSYEQYF. DNA of the CDR3: TGTGTCAGCAGTGACCCAAGGACGGTCTCCTACGAGCAGTACTTC.

This clonotype has at least ten counts. CDR3 protein: CASSFLTSYEQYF. CDR3 nucleotides: TGTGCCAGCAGTTTTCTGACTTCTTACGAGCAGTACTTC. The V gene is TRBV12-3 or TRBV12-4, the J gene TRBJ2-7; no clear D. V lost 3 bases and J lost 4, with 10 bases in between. The CDR3 has 13 residues.

This clonotype was detected many times. This sequence joins TRBV5-6 and TRBJ1-1; D remains ambiguous. The CDR3 covers 15 residues. Germline CDR1 SGHDT, CDR2 YYEEEE. The V and J ends lost 4 bases and 1 base respectively, with 14 bases between them. CDR3 sequence: CASSPSGCKNTEAFF. CDR3 DNA: TGTGCCAGCAGCCCTTCGGGGTGTAAGAACACTGAAGCTTTCTTT.

This clonotype has only a few counts. The chain carries TRBV27 and TRBJ2-3; 7 bases are a match to TRBD1. The CDR3 covers 16 residues. V dropped 5 bases and J dropped 4; count of bases not matched to a gene: 12. Germline V gene sequence: CDR1 MNHEY, CDR2 SMNVEV (reference sequence). The CDR3 loop is CASSRGKTGRSDTQYF. The CDR3 DNA reads as TGTGCCAGCAGTCGGGGAAAGACAGGGCGTTCAGATACGCAGTATTTT.